The 16 T cell receptor beta chains given below trace back to one sample, sequenced in a study of blood T cells in healthy people across ages. The second PCR ran about 6 to 11 cycles with a sample-barcoded 5' primer and J-beta primers. A single record per CDR3 protein comes from TCRdb applying MiXCR to the 5' RACE reads. The sample includes 800,000 or so distinct CDR3 sequences, 25% of them seen just once. In addition, the sample was reused for a study of T cells of mothers and their children.

Sequenced sample: blood. The receptors stem from a boy aged 5-17 years in good health.

V and J are TRBV6-5 and TRBJ2-1; 11 nucleotides match TRBD2. Per the germline V gene, CDR1 is MNHEY and CDR2 is SVGAGI. The CDR3 runs 16 residues. The ends lost 6 bases at V and 4 bases at J; junction bases unmatched: 8. This CDR3 reads CASRPGTSGRYNEQFF. CDR3 DNA: TGTGCCAGCAGGCCAGGGACTAGCGGCCGTTACAATGAGCAGTTCTTC.

This chain links TRBV4-1 with TRBJ1-2; the D is unclear. Germline V CDR1 and CDR2: MGHRA, YSYEKL. V lost 0 bases, J lost 3 bases, and 5 bases lay in between. This CDR3 comprises 13 residues. The DNA for the CDR3 is TGCGCCAGCAGCCAAGACAGGCACTATGGCTACACCTTC. This codes for CASSQDRHYGYTF.

The rearrangement links TRBV6-1 to TRBJ2-3; 8 bases are a match to TRBD2. Per the germline V gene, CDR1 is MNHNS and CDR2 is SASEGT. This CDR3 is 15 amino acids long. V trimming: 6 bases; J trimming: 4 bases; junction bases outside the gene matches: 9. The CDR3 coding sequence is TGTGCCAGCAGGGCACGGGAGGGCCACTCAGATACGCAGTATTTT. It is translated as CASRAREGHSDTQYF.

The table lists this clonotype with a few counts. This chain links TRBV20-1 with TRBJ2-5, with D possibly TRBD2 on 6 matching bases. The CDR3 is 17 amino acids. V shed 2 bases and J shed 2 bases, with 21 bases lying between them. The germline gives CDR1 DFQATT, CDR2 SNEGSKA (reference sequence). CDR3 DNA sequence: TGCAGTGCTAGATACCAATCAGGGAGGCGGGCGCAAGAGACCCAGTACTTC. Protein sequence: CSARYQSGRRAQETQYF.

Of note for this clonotype: This CDR3 is missing its conserved last phenylalanine or tryptophan, likely due to a read error. It is unclear where the CDR3 begins or ends on the DNA, so no DNA is shown, and the CDR3 is as TCRdb lists it. The rearrangement joins TRBV7-9 to TRBJ2-1; the table's D gene call, TRBD1, was not cross checked with the DNA. Germline CDR1 is SEHNR and CDR2 is FQNEAQ (reference sequence). The CDR3 comprises 15 residues, both ends counted. CDR3 protein: CASTLAGGGDNEQFI.

The chain uses TRBV7-2 and TRBJ2-7; D remains unclear. From germline, CDR1 is SGHTA and CDR2 FQGNSA. The CDR3 covers 13 residues. V gave up 5 bases and J gave up 5 bases, with 13 bases separating them. This chain's CDR3 is CASSVGTYDEQYF. DNA for the CDR3: TGTGCCAGCAGCGTCGGAACTTACGACGAGCAGTACTTC. The complete variable domain, with remaining parts taken from reference TRBV7-2 and TRBJ2-7, reads GAGVSQSPSNKVTEKGKDVELRCDPISGHTALYWYRQSLGQGLEFLIYFQGNSAPDKSGLPSDRFSAERTGGSVSTLTIQRTQQEDSAVYLCASSVGTYDEQYFGPGTRLTVT.

The chain is built from TRBV25-1 and TRBJ2-5, with 10 bases that match TRBD2. Losses at the gene ends were 3 bases for V and 5 bases for J; bases not matched to a gene: 12. Germline V CDR1 and CDR2: MGHDK, SYGVNS. The CDR3 consists of 17 residues. The DNA of the CDR3 is TGTGCCAGCAGTGAGGGTAGCGGGGGGTCCAGGGGTGAGACCCAGTACTTC. This translates into CASSEGSGGSRGETQYF.

This clonotype was found a few times. This chain uses TRBV10-3 with TRBJ2-5; D gene unclear. The last part of the DNA fits TRBJ2-1 better; the J call may be wrong. The germline CDR1 and CDR2 sequences are ENHRY and SYGVKD. This CDR3 is 11 amino acids long. CDR3 region: CATSVGNEQFF. DNA for the CDR3: TGTGCCACCTCTGTAGGGAATGAGCAGTTCTTC.

The V and J genes are TRBV4-1 and TRBJ2-4; D might be TRBD2 (5 bases). Germline assignment: CDR1 MGHRA and CDR2 YSYEKL. V lost 0 bases, J lost 0 bases, and 9 bases lay in between. This CDR3 is built from 16 residues. CDR3 sequence: CASSQDLGKAKNIQYF. CDR3 sequence (DNA): TGCGCCAGCAGCCAAGATCTCGGGAAAGCCAAAAACATTCAGTACTTC.

This clonotype was seen more than once but under ten times. The chain is built from TRBV7-9 and TRBJ1-1, with 8 bases fitting TRBD1. Germline trimming cut 7 bases from V and 0 bases from J; bases unmatched to any gene: 4. The CDR3 spans 14 residues. CDR1 SEHNR and CDR2 FQNEAQ come from the germline V gene (reference sequence). The CDR3 nucleotides are TGTGCCAGCACCCTGGGACAGGTGAACACTGAAGCTTTCTTT. It is translated as CASTLGQVNTEAFF.

Many counts were recorded for this clonotype. V gene TRBV7-3 combines with J gene TRBJ2-1; no firm D call. CDR3 length: 14 amino acids. CDR1 SGHTA and CDR2 FQGTGA come from the germline V gene. V lost 2 bases to trimming and J lost 5 bases, with 10 bases between them. CDR3 amino acids: CASSLSNRDNEQFF. As DNA, the CDR3 is TGTGCCAGCAGCTTATCAAACCGAGACAATGAGCAGTTCTTC.

The rearrangement uses TRBV29-1 and TRBJ2-5, with D possibly being TRBD1 (5 bases). V shed 4 bases and J shed 2 bases, with 11 bases lying between them. Germline CDR1 reads SQVTM; CDR2 reads ANQGSEA. CDR3 size: 13 residues. CDR3 coding DNA: TGCAGCGTTGCTTACAGGAGTCAAGAGACCCAGTACTTC. Its protein is CSVAYRSQETQYF.

This clonotype showed up just a few times. The chain couples TRBV7-2 to TRBJ2-5; D is unresolved. The J call may be wrong; the DNA end is better matched by TRBJ2-7. CDR3 length: 13 residues. Germline V gene lookup returns CDR1 SGHTA and CDR2 FQGNSA. CDR3 DNA: TGTGCCAGCAGCAACCGCCTCTCCTACGAGCAGTACTTC. It is translated as CASSNRLSYEQYF.

This chain uses TRBV7-2 with TRBJ2-6; D is perhaps TRBD1 or TRBD2 (5 bases each). CDR1 and CDR2 (germline): SGHTA, FQGNSA. With 2 bases removed from V and 2 bases from J, the gap between germline ends came to 13 bases. The CDR3 covers 17 residues. The CDR3 here is CASSLSPWGTGANVLTF. CDR3 sequence (DNA): TGTGCCAGCAGCTTAAGTCCCTGGGGGACTGGGGCCAACGTCCTGACTTTC.

The V call is TRBV11-2, the J call TRBJ2-7, with TRBD2 identical over 7 bases. Germline-derived CDR1 and CDR2 are SGHAT and FQNNGV. Trimming at V came to 5 bases and at J to 5 bases, leaving 12 bases not matched to a gene. The CDR3 is 15 residues long. This CDR3 is CASSHIKKRGDEQYF. DNA for the CDR3: TGTGCCAGCAGCCATATCAAGAAGCGGGGAGACGAGCAGTACTTC.

This clonotype came up a few times. The chain carries TRBV18 and TRBJ2-5, with TRBD2 matching 7 bases. Germline CDR1 reads KGHSH; CDR2 reads LQKENI. The CDR3 contains 17 residues. V dropped 3 bases and J dropped 11; count of bases not matched to a gene: 21. DNA for the CDR3: TGTGCCAGCTCACCGACGGGCGGGAGAGGAGTGTCCTACGAACAGTACTTC. Protein: CASSPTGGRGVSYEQYF.